What follows is one T cell receptor beta chain and its context. The antigen is not known. Running of the v3.0 immunoSEQ assay took place at survey level. Using immunoSEQ multiplex PCR, the repertoire was profiled, and TCRdb retains in-frame clones only, with some absent. In the table there are about 12,000 clones, around 77% of which are singletons. The sample belongs to a study of long-term antiretroviral therapy in people with HIV. Study-wide results and limits: Gathering of blood took place between the mid-2000s and the late 2010s, possibly under older ART regimens. Relative to transplant donor controls, diversity remained lower despite increasing after ART.

Sequences were derived from unsorted PBMCs, sampled 1.3 years after starting antiretroviral therapy. The receptor comes from a young woman with HIV.

The CDR3 region has the DNA TGCGCCAGCAGCCCTGGACAGGGGGTTGAAGCTTTCTTT. Amino acids: CASSPGQGVEAFF. The chain has TRBV4-3 and TRBJ1-1; TRBD1 aligns across 10 bases. In germline, CDR1 is LGHNA, CDR2 YSLEER. Trimming cost V 4 bases and J 7 bases; bases outside gene matches: 3. CDR3 length equals 13 residues.